This T cell receptor beta chain was documented in a study of T cell responses to AZD1222 COVID-19 vaccine. The V and J ends lost 7 bases and 2 bases respectively, with 12 bases between them. The CDR3 contains 14 residues. Per germline, CDR1 MNHEY and CDR2 SMNVEV (reference sequence). Method: immunoSEQ multiplex PCR; TCRdb's copy keeps in-frame clones and lacks some. This sample yields approximately 45,000 clones, of which approximately 90% are seen a single time; 1% to 1.3% belongs to the top ten. The sample consisted of peripheral blood, taken 28 days after the second AZD1222 dose. J is TRBJ2-1 and V is TRBV27; no definite D call. This clonotype was sampled from an adult who received the AZD1222 COVID-19 vaccine. CDR3 nucleotides: TGTGCCAGCACCCAAGGAACCGCCTACAATGAGCAGTTCTTC. Protein: CASTQGTAYNEQFF.